This record looks at one T cell receptor (beta chain) sequence and its context. What it binds is not known. The identical CDR3 is also encoded by other nucleotide sequences in the sample. From CD4+ cells came CD45RA+ naive and CD45RA-negative memory subsets. V lost 3 bases and J lost 3, with 10 bases in between. The CDR3 is 14 residues long. The germline V gene encodes CDR1 MDHEN and CDR2 SYDVKM. These data originate in a study of shared clonotypes between healthy human individuals. Regarding the study as a whole: When compared with the clonotypes that were shared by all four sorted-subset donors, the non-shared clonotypes turned out to have lower generation probabilities. Blood was the sole source, and tissue repertoires probably differ. Naive CD4 clonotype sharing across four donors was about 5%.

Measured with immunoSEQ multiplex PCR; TCRdb has only the in-frame clones, and not every one. This sample has over a million clones; around 97% occur once, and the top ten carry roughly 1.2%. The TCR comes from a man aged 25-40 years in good health. Sequencing was performed on naive CD4+ T cells sorted from blood. As for subset: CD45RA+ positively selected. V and J are TRBV28 and TRBJ2-3; tentatively, D is TRBD2 (5 bases). The CDR3 region is CASSLPGGTDTQYF. For the CDR3, the DNA is TGTGCCAGCAGTTTGCCCGGAGGTACAGATACGCAGTATTTT.